These T cell receptor beta chains were read from a single sample in a study of human T cells and chemical hapten exposure. MiXCR, run by TCRdb on the RACE reads, gives a single entry per CDR3 protein. The repertoire holds roughly 380,000 distinct CDR3 sequences, with roughly 5% as singletons. Sequencing used whole blood, obtained in connection with sensitization to the hapten diphenylcyclopropenone (DPC). The receptors were gathered from a woman between 50 and 59 years old with alopecia areata. Some clones in this sample may be carry-over from other donors' samples. The CDR3 runs from the conserved cysteine through the conserved F or W. A D gene is named only where the DNA matches it firmly. A row's size may be missing; if present it is once, few, many or a size class.

CDR3 protein: CASSGVRLATEAFF
CDR3 DNA: TGTGCCAGCAGTGGCGTCAGGTTAGCCACTGAAGCTTTCTTT
D gene: NA
clone size: NA
J gene: TRBJ1-1
V gene: TRBV2
CDR3 length: 14

CDR3 protein: CSARGRGSHTEAFF
CDR3 DNA: TGCAGTGCTAGAGGCCGGGGGTCCCACACTGAAGCTTTCTTT
D gene: NA
clone size: many
J gene: TRBJ1-1
V gene: TRBV20-1
CDR3 length: 14

CDR3 protein: CASSLMAGGPDTQYF
CDR3 DNA: TGTGCCAGCAGCTTAATGGCGGGGGGACCAGATACGCAGTATTTT
D gene: TRBD2
clone size: NA
J gene: TRBJ2-3
V gene: TRBV11-3
CDR3 length: 15

CDR3 protein: CASSLYFNEQFF
CDR3 DNA: TGTGCCAGCAGCTTGTACTTTAATGAGCAGTTCTTC
D gene: NA
clone size: many
J gene: TRBJ2-1
V gene: TRBV11-2
CDR3 length: 12

CDR3 protein: CASSQASSTDTQYF
CDR3 DNA: TGTGCCAGCAGCCAAGCCTCTAGCACAGATACGCAGTATTTT
D gene: NA
clone size: NA
J gene: TRBJ2-3
V gene: TRBV3-1
CDR3 length: 14

CDR3 protein: CASSRDSPSTDTQYF
CDR3 DNA: TGTGCCAGCAGTAGGGACTCACCTAGCACAGATACGCAGTATTTT
D gene: NA
clone size: many
J gene: TRBJ2-3
V gene: TRBV6-1
CDR3 length: 15

CDR3 protein: CASSQSLTEHQHF
CDR3 DNA: TGCGCCAGCAGCCAGTCTCTGACGGAACATCAGCATTTT
D gene: NA
clone size: many
J gene: TRBJ1-5
V gene: TRBV4-1
CDR3 length: 13

CDR3 protein: CASSVLSGTGTDTQYF
CDR3 DNA: TGTGCCAGCAGCGTACTCTCCGGGACCGGCACAGATACGCAGTATTTT
D gene: NA
clone size: many
J gene: TRBJ2-3
V gene: TRBV7-9
CDR3 length: 16

CDR3 protein: CASSLLPYQETQYF
CDR3 DNA: TGTGCCAGCAGTTTACTCCCCTACCAAGAGACCCAGTACTTC
D gene: NA
clone size: NA
J gene: TRBJ2-5
V gene: TRBV27
CDR3 length: 14

CDR3 protein: CSASEPNTEAFF
CDR3 DNA: TGCAGTGCTAGTGAACCGAACACTGAAGCTTTCTTT
D gene: NA
clone size: few
J gene: TRBJ1-1
V gene: TRBV20-1
CDR3 length: 12

CDR3 protein: CASSASNGNYGYTF
CDR3 DNA: TGTGCCAGCAGCGCAAGTAACGGCAACTATGGCTACACCTTC
D gene: NA
clone size: few
J gene: TRBJ1-2
V gene: TRBV7-2
CDR3 length: 14

CDR3 protein: CASSYSYENTGELFF
CDR3 DNA: TGTGCCAGCAGTTACTCCTACGAGAACACCGGGGAGCTGTTTTTT
D gene: NA
clone size: many
J gene: TRBJ2-2
V gene: TRBV6-5
CDR3 length: 15

CDR3 protein: CATSSDRGYNSPLHF
CDR3 DNA: TGTGCCACCAGCAGCGATCGGGGGTATAATTCACCCCTCCACTTT
D gene: NA
clone size: many
J gene: TRBJ1-6
V gene: TRBV15
CDR3 length: 15

CDR3 protein: CASSLDQGYEQYF
CDR3 DNA: TGCGCCAGCAGCTTGGACCAGGGGTACGAGCAGTACTTC
D gene: NA
clone size: many
J gene: TRBJ2-7
V gene: TRBV5-1
CDR3 length: 13

CDR3 protein: CSAGTDSYYEQYF
CDR3 DNA: TGCAGTGCCGGGACAGACTCGTACTACGAGCAGTACTTC
D gene: TRBD1
clone size: many
J gene: TRBJ2-7
V gene: TRBV20-1
CDR3 length: 13

CDR3 protein: CASSQGEGNEQYF
CDR3 DNA: TGCGCCAGCAGCCAAGGGGAGGGGAACGAGCAGTACTTC
D gene: TRBD2
clone size: NA
J gene: TRBJ2-7
V gene: TRBV4-3
CDR3 length: 13

CDR3 protein: CAISAGPYEQYF
CDR3 DNA: TGTGCCATCAGTGCCGGGCCCTACGAGCAGTACTTC
D gene: NA
clone size: NA
J gene: TRBJ2-7
V gene: TRBV10-3
CDR3 length: 12

CDR3 protein: CASSLGRPGANVLTF
CDR3 DNA: TGTGCCAGCAGTCTGGGGCGTCCTGGGGCCAACGTCCTGACTTTC
D gene: NA
clone size: many
J gene: TRBJ2-6
V gene: TRBV6-2/TRBV6-3
CDR3 length: 15

CDR3 protein: CASSRSLLFCQPQHF
CDR3 DNA: TGTGCCAGCAGCAGGTCGCTCCTTTTTTGCCAGCCCCAGCATTTT
D gene: NA
clone size: many
J gene: TRBJ1-5
V gene: TRBV21-1
CDR3 length: 15

CDR3 protein: CAITRTENTEAFF
CDR3 DNA: TGTGCCATCACCCGGACGGAGAACACTGAAGCTTTCTTT
D gene: NA
clone size: many
J gene: TRBJ1-1
V gene: TRBV10-3
CDR3 length: 13

CDR3 protein: CASSLSGDRRWQYF
CDR3 DNA: TGTGCCAGCAGTTTATCAGGGGACAGACGGTGGCAGTACTTC
D gene: TRBD1
clone size: few
J gene: TRBJ2-7
V gene: TRBV27
CDR3 length: 14

CDR3 protein: CATSRDNEGWAPNEKLFF
CDR3 DNA: TGTGCCACCAGCAGAGATAACGAGGGATGGGCGCCTAATGAAAAACTGTTTTTT
D gene: NA
clone size: NA
J gene: TRBJ1-4
V gene: TRBV15
CDR3 length: 18

CDR3 protein: CASSFFWGDTEAFF
CDR3 DNA: TGTGCCAGCAGCTTTTTTTGGGGGGACACTGAAGCTTTCTTT
D gene: NA
clone size: NA
J gene: TRBJ1-1
V gene: TRBV7-2
CDR3 length: 14

CDR3 protein: CASSLVQGGTGELFF
CDR3 DNA: TGTGCCAGCAGTTTAGTACAGGGGGGCACCGGGGAGCTGTTTTTT
D gene: TRBD1
clone size: few
J gene: TRBJ2-2
V gene: TRBV28
CDR3 length: 15

CDR3 protein: CASSPLAGVGTGELFF
CDR3 DNA: TGTGCCAGCAGCCCACTAGCGGGAGTGGGGACCGGGGAGCTGTTTTTT
D gene: TRBD2
clone size: many
J gene: TRBJ2-2
V gene: TRBV7-2
CDR3 length: 16

CDR3 protein: CTSSSGVAGGPGAKNIQYF
CDR3 DNA: TGCACCAGCAGCTCTGGGGTAGCGGGAGGGCCTGGAGCCAAAAACATTCAGTACTTC
D gene: NA
clone size: many
J gene: TRBJ2-4
V gene: TRBV1
CDR3 length: 19

CDR3 protein: CASSPSKGAYGANVLTF
CDR3 DNA: TGTGCCAGCAGTCCCTCCAAGGGGGCTTACGGGGCCAACGTCCTGACTTTC
D gene: TRBD1
clone size: many
J gene: TRBJ2-6
V gene: TRBV27
CDR3 length: 17

CDR3 protein: CASRTVNTEAFF
CDR3 DNA: TGTGCCAGCAGGACAGTGAACACTGAAGCTTTCTTT
D gene: NA
clone size: many
J gene: TRBJ1-1
V gene: TRBV25-1
CDR3 length: 12

CDR3 protein: CASSHFPLTLINTIYF
CDR3 DNA: TGTGCCAGCAGCCACTTTCCCCTAACCCTTATAAACACCATATATTTT
D gene: NA
clone size: NA
J gene: TRBJ1-3
V gene: TRBV11-2
CDR3 length: 16

CDR3 protein: CASSLGLAAGEQYF
CDR3 DNA: TGTGCCAGCAGCTTGGGACTAGCGGCTGGCGAGCAGTACTTC
D gene: TRBD2
clone size: many
J gene: TRBJ2-7
V gene: TRBV5-5
CDR3 length: 14

CDR3 protein: CASTGGRGGTDTQYF
CDR3 DNA: TGTGCCAGCACGGGAGGGAGGGGTGGCACAGATACGCAGTATTTT
D gene: TRBD2
clone size: once
J gene: TRBJ2-3
V gene: TRBV28
CDR3 length: 15

CDR3 protein: CASSLTGTFTDTQYF
CDR3 DNA: TGTGCCAGCAGCTTGACAGGGACCTTCACAGATACGCAGTATTTT
D gene: TRBD1
clone size: many
J gene: TRBJ2-3
V gene: TRBV11-2
CDR3 length: 15

CDR3 protein: CSVEGTGDVYGYTF
CDR3 DNA: TGCAGCGTTGAGGGGACAGGGGACGTCTATGGCTACACCTTC
D gene: TRBD1
clone size: many
J gene: TRBJ1-2
V gene: TRBV29-1
CDR3 length: 14

CDR3 protein: CASSLKRLADTQYF
CDR3 DNA: TGTGCCAGCAGTTTGAAGCGTTTGGCAGATACGCAGTATTTT
D gene: NA
clone size: NA
J gene: TRBJ2-3
V gene: TRBV28
CDR3 length: 14

CDR3 protein: CASSPLPEIAGSPLHF
CDR3 DNA: TGTGCCAGCTCACCTCTCCCGGAAATTGCTGGTTCACCCCTCCACTTT
D gene: NA
clone size: many
J gene: TRBJ1-6
V gene: TRBV18
CDR3 length: 16

CDR3 protein: CASSYSTVQPQHF
CDR3 DNA: TGTGCCAGCAGTTACTCGACAGTTCAGCCCCAGCATTTT
D gene: NA
clone size: many
J gene: TRBJ1-5
V gene: TRBV6-2/TRBV6-3
CDR3 length: 13

CDR3 protein: CASSRGTPPNEQFF
CDR3 DNA: TGTGCCAGCAGTCGCGGGACACCGCCCAATGAGCAGTTCTTC
D gene: NA
clone size: many
J gene: TRBJ2-1
V gene: TRBV6-2/TRBV6-3
CDR3 length: 14

CDR3 protein: CSAYRGHTEAFF
CDR3 DNA: TGCAGCGCTTACAGGGGGCACACTGAAGCTTTCTTT
D gene: TRBD1
clone size: NA
J gene: TRBJ1-1
V gene: TRBV29-1
CDR3 length: 12

CDR3 protein: CASRGSGDEQYF
CDR3 DNA: TGTGCCAGCAGGGGTAGCGGAGACGAGCAGTACTTC
D gene: NA
clone size: many
J gene: TRBJ2-7
V gene: TRBV2
CDR3 length: 12

CDR3 protein: CASSLPTGTSNEQFF
CDR3 DNA: TGTGCCAGCAGCCTTCCCACCGGGACTTCCAATGAGCAGTTCTTC
D gene: NA
clone size: few
J gene: TRBJ2-1
V gene: TRBV3-1
CDR3 length: 15

CDR3 protein: CASSLERGRHEKLFF
CDR3 DNA: TGTGCCAGCAGCTTGGAGAGGGGGCGGCATGAAAAACTGTTTTTT
D gene: TRBD1
clone size: NA
J gene: TRBJ1-4
V gene: TRBV5-5
CDR3 length: 15

CDR3 protein: CASSFGIHQPQHF
CDR3 DNA: TGTGCCAGCAGTTTCGGGATCCATCAGCCCCAGCATTTT
D gene: NA
clone size: NA
J gene: TRBJ1-5
V gene: TRBV27
CDR3 length: 13

CDR3 protein: CASSFSGTGASEAFF
CDR3 DNA: TGCGCCAGCAGCTTTTCCGGGACAGGGGCGAGTGAAGCTTTCTTT
D gene: TRBD1
clone size: NA
J gene: TRBJ1-1
V gene: TRBV5-1
CDR3 length: 15

CDR3 protein: CASSLLYQPQHF
CDR3 DNA: TGTGCCAGCAGTTTGCTGTATCAGCCCCAGCATTTT
D gene: NA
clone size: many
J gene: TRBJ1-5
V gene: TRBV5-8
CDR3 length: 12

CDR3 protein: CASSPGGNNQPQHF
CDR3 DNA: TGTGCCAGCAGTCCCGGGGGTAACAATCAGCCCCAGCATTTT
D gene: NA
clone size: NA
J gene: TRBJ1-5
V gene: TRBV28
CDR3 length: 14

CDR3 protein: CASTSRNF
CDR3 DNA: TGTGCCAGCACCTCTCGCAATTTC
D gene: NA
clone size: few
J gene: TRBJ2-7
V gene: TRBV5-4
CDR3 length: 8

CDR3 protein: CAWSPLSEAFF
CDR3 DNA: TGTGCCTGGAGTCCCTTAAGTGAAGCTTTCTTT
D gene: NA
clone size: few
J gene: TRBJ1-1
V gene: TRBV30
CDR3 length: 11

CDR3 protein: CATSVTGAYEEKLFF
CDR3 DNA: TGTGCCACCAGTGTCACCGGCGCCTACGAGGAAAAACTGTTTTTT
D gene: NA
clone size: NA
J gene: TRBJ1-4
V gene: TRBV24-1
CDR3 length: 15

CDR3 protein: CASSLGPDEQYF
CDR3 DNA: TGTGCCAGCAGCTTAGGCCCGGACGAGCAGTACTTC
D gene: NA
clone size: many
J gene: TRBJ2-7
V gene: TRBV7-9
CDR3 length: 12

CDR3 protein: CSARDGTDEQYF
CDR3 DNA: TGCAGTGCTAGAGATGGGACCGACGAGCAGTACTTC
D gene: NA
clone size: many
J gene: TRBJ2-7
V gene: TRBV20-1
CDR3 length: 12

CDR3 protein: CASSQGTAYNEQFF
CDR3 DNA: TGTGCCAGCAGCCAAGGGACAGCTTACAATGAGCAGTTCTTC
D gene: NA
clone size: many
J gene: TRBJ2-1
V gene: TRBV3-1
CDR3 length: 14

CDR3 protein: CASSSRDRAPYEQYF
CDR3 DNA: TGTGCCAGCAGCTCACGGGACAGGGCGCCCTACGAGCAGTACTTC
D gene: TRBD1
clone size: NA
J gene: TRBJ2-7
V gene: TRBV6-2/TRBV6-3
CDR3 length: 15

CDR3 protein: CASSLNTGLGNIQYF
CDR3 DNA: TGTGCCAGCAGCTTAAACACAGGGCTGGGAAACATTCAGTACTTC
D gene: NA
clone size: few
J gene: TRBJ2-4
V gene: TRBV5-4
CDR3 length: 15

CDR3 protein: CASSQGLTLSGANVLTF
CDR3 DNA: TGTGCCAGCAGCCAAGGCCTCACCCTCTCTGGGGCCAACGTCCTGACTTTC
D gene: NA
clone size: NA
J gene: TRBJ2-6
V gene: TRBV3-1
CDR3 length: 17